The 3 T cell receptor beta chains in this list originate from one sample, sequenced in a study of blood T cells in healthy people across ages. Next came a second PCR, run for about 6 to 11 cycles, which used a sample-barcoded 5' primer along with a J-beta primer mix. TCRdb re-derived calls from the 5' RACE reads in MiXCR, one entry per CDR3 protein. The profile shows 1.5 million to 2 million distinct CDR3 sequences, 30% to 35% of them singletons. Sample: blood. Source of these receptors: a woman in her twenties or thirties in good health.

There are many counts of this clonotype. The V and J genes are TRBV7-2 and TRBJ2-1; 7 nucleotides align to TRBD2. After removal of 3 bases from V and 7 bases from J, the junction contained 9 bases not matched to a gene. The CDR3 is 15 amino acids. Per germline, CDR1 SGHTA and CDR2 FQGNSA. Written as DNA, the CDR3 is TGTGCCAGCAGCTTGGCTAGCGGCCTGGGGAATGAGCAGTTCTTC. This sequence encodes CASSLASGLGNEQFF.

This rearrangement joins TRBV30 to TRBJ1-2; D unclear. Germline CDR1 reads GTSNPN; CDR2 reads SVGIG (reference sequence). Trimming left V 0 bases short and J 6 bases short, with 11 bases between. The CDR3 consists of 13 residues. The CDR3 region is CAWSVRTANGYTF. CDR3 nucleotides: TGTGCCTGGAGTGTAAGGACCGCCAATGGCTACACCTTC.

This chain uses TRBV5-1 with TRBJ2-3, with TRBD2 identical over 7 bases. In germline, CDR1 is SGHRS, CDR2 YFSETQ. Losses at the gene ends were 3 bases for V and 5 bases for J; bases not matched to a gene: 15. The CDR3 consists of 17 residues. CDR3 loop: CASSWGRWEGRGDTQYF. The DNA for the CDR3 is TGCGCCAGCAGCTGGGGCCGATGGGAGGGCCGAGGAGATACGCAGTATTTT.